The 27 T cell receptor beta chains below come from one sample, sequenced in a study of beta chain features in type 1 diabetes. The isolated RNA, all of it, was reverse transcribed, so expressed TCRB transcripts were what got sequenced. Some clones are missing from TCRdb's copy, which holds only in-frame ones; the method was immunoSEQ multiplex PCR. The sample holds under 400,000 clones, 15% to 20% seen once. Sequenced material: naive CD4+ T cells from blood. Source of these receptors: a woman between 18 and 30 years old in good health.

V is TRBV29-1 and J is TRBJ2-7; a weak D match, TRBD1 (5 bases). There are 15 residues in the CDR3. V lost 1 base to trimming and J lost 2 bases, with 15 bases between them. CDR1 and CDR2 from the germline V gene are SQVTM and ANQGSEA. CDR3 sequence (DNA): TGCAGCGTTGAAGGAGTAGGGGAAAGTCCCTACGAGCAGTACTTC. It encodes CSVEGVGESPYEQYF.

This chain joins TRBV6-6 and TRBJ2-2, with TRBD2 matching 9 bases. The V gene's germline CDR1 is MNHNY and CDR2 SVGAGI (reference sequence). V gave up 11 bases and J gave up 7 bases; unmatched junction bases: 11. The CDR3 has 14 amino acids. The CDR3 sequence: CASAREGQGGELFF. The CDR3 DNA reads TGTGCCTCGGCGCGGGAGGGCCAGGGCGGGGAGCTGTTTTTT.

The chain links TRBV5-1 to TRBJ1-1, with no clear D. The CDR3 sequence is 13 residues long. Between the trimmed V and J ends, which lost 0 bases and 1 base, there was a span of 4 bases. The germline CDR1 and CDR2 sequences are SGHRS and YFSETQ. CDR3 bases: TGCGCCAGCAGCTTGGTCTCGAACACTGAAGCTTTCTTT. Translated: CASSLVSNTEAFF. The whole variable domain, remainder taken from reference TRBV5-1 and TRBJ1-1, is KAGVTQTPRYLIKTRGQQVTLSCSPISGHRSVSWYQQTPGQGLQFLFEYFSETQRNKGNFPGRFSGRQFSNSRSEMNVSTLELGDSALYLCASSLVSNTEAFFGQGTRLTVV.

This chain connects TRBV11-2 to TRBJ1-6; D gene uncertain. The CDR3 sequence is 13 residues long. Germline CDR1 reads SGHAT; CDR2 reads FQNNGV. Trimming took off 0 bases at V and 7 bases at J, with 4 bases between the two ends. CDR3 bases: TGTGCCAGCAGCTTAGATGCGAATTCACCCCTCCACTTT. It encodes CASSLDANSPLHF.

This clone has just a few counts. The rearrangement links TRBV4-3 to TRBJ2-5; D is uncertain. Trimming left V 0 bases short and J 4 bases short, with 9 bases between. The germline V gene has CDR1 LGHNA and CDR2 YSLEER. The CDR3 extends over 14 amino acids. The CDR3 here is CASSQDALGETQYF. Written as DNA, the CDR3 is TGCGCCAGCAGCCAAGATGCGCTTGGAGAGACCCAGTACTTC.

Here the CDR3 DNA reads TGTGCCAGCAGGACGGACAGGGCTGACAATGAGCAGTTCTTC. This codes for CASRTDRADNEQFF. V and J are TRBV25-1 and TRBJ2-1; 8 bases fit TRBD1. Trimming cost V 6 bases and J 5 bases; bases outside gene matches: 6. Looked up from germline, CDR1 is MGHDK and CDR2 is SYGVNS. CDR3 length equals 14 residues.

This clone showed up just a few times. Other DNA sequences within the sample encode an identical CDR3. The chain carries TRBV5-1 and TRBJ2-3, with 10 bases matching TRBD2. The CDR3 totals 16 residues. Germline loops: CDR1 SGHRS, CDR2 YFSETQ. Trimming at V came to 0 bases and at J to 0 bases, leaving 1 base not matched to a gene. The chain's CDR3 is CASSLVLAGSTDTQYF. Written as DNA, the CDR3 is TGCGCCAGCAGCTTGGTACTAGCGGGGAGCACAGATACGCAGTATTTT.

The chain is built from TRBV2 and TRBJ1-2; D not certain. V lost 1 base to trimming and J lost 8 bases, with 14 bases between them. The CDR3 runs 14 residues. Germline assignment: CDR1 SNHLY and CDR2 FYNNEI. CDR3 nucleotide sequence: TGTGCCAGCAGTGAAGGAGTGACTTTAGCCGGCTACACCTTC. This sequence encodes CASSEGVTLAGYTF. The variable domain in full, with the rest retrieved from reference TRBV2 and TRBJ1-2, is EPEVTQTPSHQVTQMGQEVILRCVPISNHLYFYWYRQILGQKVEFLVSFYNNEISEKSEIFDDQFSVERPDGSNFTLKIRSTKLEDSAMYFCASSEGVTLAGYTFGSGTRLTVV.

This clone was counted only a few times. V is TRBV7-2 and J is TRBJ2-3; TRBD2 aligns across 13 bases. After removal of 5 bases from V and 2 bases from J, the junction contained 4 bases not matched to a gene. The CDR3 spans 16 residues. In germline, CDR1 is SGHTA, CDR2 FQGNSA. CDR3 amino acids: CASSQTSGGTTDTQYF. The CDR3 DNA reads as TGTGCCAGCAGCCAGACTAGCGGGGGGACCACAGATACGCAGTATTTT.

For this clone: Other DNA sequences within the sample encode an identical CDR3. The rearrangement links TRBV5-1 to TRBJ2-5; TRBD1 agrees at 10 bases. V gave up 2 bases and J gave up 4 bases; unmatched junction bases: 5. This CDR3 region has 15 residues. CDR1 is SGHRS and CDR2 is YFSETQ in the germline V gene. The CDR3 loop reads CASSFGTGARETQYF. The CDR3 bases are TGCGCCAGCAGCTTCGGGACAGGGGCCCGAGAGACCCAGTACTTC.

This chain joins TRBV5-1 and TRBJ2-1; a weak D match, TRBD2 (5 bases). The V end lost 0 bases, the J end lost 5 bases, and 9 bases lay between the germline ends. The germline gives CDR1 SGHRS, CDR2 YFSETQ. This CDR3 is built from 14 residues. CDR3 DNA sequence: TGCGCCAGCAGCTTGGTGCGGGTGAACAATGAGCAGTTCTTC. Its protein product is CASSLVRVNNEQFF.

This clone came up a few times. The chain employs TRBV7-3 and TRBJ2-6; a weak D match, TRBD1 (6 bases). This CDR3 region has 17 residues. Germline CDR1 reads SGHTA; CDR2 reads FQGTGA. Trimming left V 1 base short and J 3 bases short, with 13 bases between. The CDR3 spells CASSLRQDHFGANVLTF. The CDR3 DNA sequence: TGTGCCAGCAGCTTAAGACAGGATCACTTTGGGGCCAACGTCCTGACTTTC.

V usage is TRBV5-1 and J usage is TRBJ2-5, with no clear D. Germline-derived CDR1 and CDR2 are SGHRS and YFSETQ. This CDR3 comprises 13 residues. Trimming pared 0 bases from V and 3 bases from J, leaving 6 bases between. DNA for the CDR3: TGCGCCAGCAGCTTGGCCCGGGAAGAGACCCAGTACTTC. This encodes CASSLAREETQYF.

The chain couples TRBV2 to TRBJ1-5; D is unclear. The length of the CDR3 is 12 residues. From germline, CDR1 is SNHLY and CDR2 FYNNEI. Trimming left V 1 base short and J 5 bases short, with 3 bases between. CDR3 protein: CASSEVYQPQHF. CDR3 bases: TGTGCCAGCAGTGAAGTCTATCAGCCCCAGCATTTT.

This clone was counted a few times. CDR3 DNA: TGTGCCAGCAGCCAAGAGCCAGGGGGTGCCGGGGAGCTGTTTTTT. This gives the protein CASSQEPGGAGELFF. This chain connects TRBV4-2 to TRBJ2-2; 7 bases are a match to TRBD1. The length of the CDR3 is 15 residues. CDR1 LGHNA and CDR2 YNFKEQ come from the germline V gene. V was clipped by 0 bases and J by 6 bases; unmatched bases: 4.

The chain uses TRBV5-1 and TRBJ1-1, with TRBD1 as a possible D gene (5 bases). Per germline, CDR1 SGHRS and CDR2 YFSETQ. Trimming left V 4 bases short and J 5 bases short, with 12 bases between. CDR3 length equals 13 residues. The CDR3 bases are TGCGCCAGCAGCCAGACGGGGGGAACTGAAGCTTTCTTT. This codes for CASSQTGGTEAFF. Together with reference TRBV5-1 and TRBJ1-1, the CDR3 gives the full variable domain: KAGVTQTPRYLIKTRGQQVTLSCSPISGHRSVSWYQQTPGQGLQFLFEYFSETQRNKGNFPGRFSGRQFSNSRSEMNVSTLELGDSALYLCASSQTGGTEAFFGQGTRLTVV.

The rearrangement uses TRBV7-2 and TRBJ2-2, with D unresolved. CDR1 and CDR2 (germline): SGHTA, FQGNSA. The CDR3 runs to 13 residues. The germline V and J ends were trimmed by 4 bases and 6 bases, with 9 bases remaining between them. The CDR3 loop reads CASSSPRSGELFF. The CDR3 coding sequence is TGTGCCAGCAGCTCCCCCAGGTCCGGGGAGCTGTTTTTT.

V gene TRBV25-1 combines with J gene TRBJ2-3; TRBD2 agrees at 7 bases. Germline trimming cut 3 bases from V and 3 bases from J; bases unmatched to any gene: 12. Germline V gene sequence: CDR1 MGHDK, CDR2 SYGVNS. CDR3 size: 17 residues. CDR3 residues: CASSEGGWGRGTDTQYF. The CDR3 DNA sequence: TGTGCCAGCAGTGAGGGCGGATGGGGGAGGGGAACAGATACGCAGTATTTT.

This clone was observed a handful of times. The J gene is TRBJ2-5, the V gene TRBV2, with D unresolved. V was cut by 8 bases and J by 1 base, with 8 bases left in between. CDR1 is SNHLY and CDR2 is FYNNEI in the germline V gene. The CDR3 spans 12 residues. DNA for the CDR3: TGTGCCAGCGGATACAGCCAAGAGACCCAGTACTTC. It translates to CASGYSQETQYF. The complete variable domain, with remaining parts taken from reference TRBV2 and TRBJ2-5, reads EPEVTQTPSHQVTQMGQEVILRCVPISNHLYFYWYRQILGQKVEFLVSFYNNEISEKSEIFDDQFSVERPDGSNFTLKIRSTKLEDSAMYFCASGYSQETQYFGPGTRLLVL.

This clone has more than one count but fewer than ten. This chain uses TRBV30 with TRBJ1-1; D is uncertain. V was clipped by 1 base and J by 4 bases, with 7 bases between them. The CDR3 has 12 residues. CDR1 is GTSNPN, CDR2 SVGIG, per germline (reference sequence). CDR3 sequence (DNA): TGTGCCTGGAGTGAAACAATCACTGAAGCTTTCTTT. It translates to CAWSETITEAFF.

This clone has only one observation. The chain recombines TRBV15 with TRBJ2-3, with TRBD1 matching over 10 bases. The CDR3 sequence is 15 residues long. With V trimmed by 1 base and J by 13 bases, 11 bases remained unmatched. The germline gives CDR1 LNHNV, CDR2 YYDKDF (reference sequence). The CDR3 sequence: CATSRGGTGAGSEYF. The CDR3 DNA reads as TGTGCCACCAGCAGAGGAGGGACAGGGGCTGGTTCTGAGTATTTT.

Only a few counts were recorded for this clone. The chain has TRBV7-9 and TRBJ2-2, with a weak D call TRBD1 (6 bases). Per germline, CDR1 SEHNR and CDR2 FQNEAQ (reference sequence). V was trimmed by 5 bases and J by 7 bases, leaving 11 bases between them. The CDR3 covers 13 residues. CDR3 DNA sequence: TGTGCCAGCAGCGACCAGGGGATCGGGGAGCTGTTTTTT. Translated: CASSDQGIGELFF.

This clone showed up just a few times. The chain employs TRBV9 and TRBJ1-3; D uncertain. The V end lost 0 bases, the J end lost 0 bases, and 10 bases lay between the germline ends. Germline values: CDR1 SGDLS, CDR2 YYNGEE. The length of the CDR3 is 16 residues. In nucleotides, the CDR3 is TGTGCCAGCAGCGTAGGGGCAGGCCGCTCTGGAAACACCATATATTTT. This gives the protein CASSVGAGRSGNTIYF.

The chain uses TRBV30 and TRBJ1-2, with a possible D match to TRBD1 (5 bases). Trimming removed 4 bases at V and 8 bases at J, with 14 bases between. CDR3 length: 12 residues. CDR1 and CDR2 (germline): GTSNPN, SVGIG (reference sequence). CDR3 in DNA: TGTGCCTGGATTGGGGGGTCTGGGGGCTACACCTTC. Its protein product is CAWIGGSGGYTF.

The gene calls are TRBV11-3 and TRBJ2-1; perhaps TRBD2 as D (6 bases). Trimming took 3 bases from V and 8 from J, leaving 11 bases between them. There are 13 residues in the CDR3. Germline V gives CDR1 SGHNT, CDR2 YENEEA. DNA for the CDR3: TGTGCCAGCAGCTTCGGAGGGTCGGATGAGCAGTTCTTC. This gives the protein CASSFGGSDEQFF.

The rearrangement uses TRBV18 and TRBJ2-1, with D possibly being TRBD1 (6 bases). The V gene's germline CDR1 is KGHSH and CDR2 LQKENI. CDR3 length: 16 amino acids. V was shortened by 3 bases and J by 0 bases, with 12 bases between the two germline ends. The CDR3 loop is CASSPRGHSSYNEQFF. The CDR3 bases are TGTGCCAGCTCACCTAGGGGACACAGCTCCTACAATGAGCAGTTCTTC.

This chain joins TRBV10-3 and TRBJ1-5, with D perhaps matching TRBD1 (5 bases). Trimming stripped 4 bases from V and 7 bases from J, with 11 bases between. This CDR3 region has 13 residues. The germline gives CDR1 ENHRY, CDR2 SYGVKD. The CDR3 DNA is TGTGCCATCAGTGGCGGGGGTCCACAGCCCCAGCATTTT. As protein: CAISGGGPQPQHF.